These 21 T cell receptor beta chains originate from one sample sequenced in a study of T cell changes during pregnancy in multiple sclerosis. This table comes from immunoSEQ multiplex PCR, and its TCRdb copy is limited to in-frame clones, with some not included. The table includes fewer than 75,000 clones, 91% detected once. The specimen was CD8+ T cells from peripheral blood mononuclear cells, collected before pregnancy. The receptors stem from a female donor with multiple sclerosis, enrolled in a pregnancy study.

This chain uses TRBV7-9 with TRBJ2-7, with 8 bases lining up with TRBD1. This CDR3 is built from 14 residues. Trimming cost V 5 bases and J 5 bases; bases outside gene matches: 8. Germline values: CDR1 SEHNR, CDR2 FQNEAQ (reference sequence). CDR3 bases: TGTGCCAGCAGCCCTAAGGACAGGGATCACGAGCAGTACTTC. Amino acid sequence: CASSPKDRDHEQYF.

The chain joins TRBV9 to TRBJ1-1; D is unresolved. The germline V gene encodes CDR1 SGDLS and CDR2 YYNGEE. The CDR3 runs 13 residues. V was pared by 2 bases and J by 2 bases, with 7 bases between. CDR3 nucleotides: TGTGCCAGCAGCGTCTCCCCCAACACTGAAGCTTTCTTT. Protein product: CASSVSPNTEAFF.

The rearrangement joins TRBV11-2 to TRBJ2-4, with 7 bases fitting TRBD1. The CDR3 is 16 residues long. With 5 bases clipped from V and 0 bases from J, the junction kept 7 bases outside the gene matches. Per germline, CDR1 SGHAT and CDR2 FQNNGV. CDR3 sequence (DNA): TGTGCCAGCAGCATAGGGACAGTGATAGCCAAAAACATTCAGTACTTC. Encoded protein: CASSIGTVIAKNIQYF. The whole variable domain, filled in from reference TRBV11-2 and TRBJ2-4, reads EAGVAQSPRYKIIEKRQSVAFWCNPISGHATLYWYQQILGQGPKLLIQFQNNGVVDDSQLPKDRFSAERLKGVDSTLKIQPAKLEDSAVYLCASSIGTVIAKNIQYFGAGTRLSVL.

V gene TRBV29-1 combines with J gene TRBJ1-1, with D possibly matching TRBD1 (5 bases). V was shortened by 5 bases and J by 1 base, with 14 bases between the two germline ends. The CDR3 contains 14 residues. Germline V gene data show CDR1 as SQVTM and CDR2 as ANQGSEA. CDR3 region: CSVRGDRTNTEAFF. DNA of the CDR3: TGCAGCGTTCGGGGGGATCGGACGAACACTGAAGCTTTCTTT.

The CDR3 region has the DNA TGTGCCACCAGCAGAGACCCCGGGACTAGCGGGGGAAACATTCAGTACTTC. Translation gives CATSRDPGTSGGNIQYF. The gene calls are TRBV15 and TRBJ2-4; 14 nucleotides match TRBD2. CDR1 is LNHNV and CDR2 is YYDKDF in the germline V gene (reference sequence). The CDR3 spans 17 residues. V dropped 0 bases and J dropped 6; count of bases not matched to a gene: 4.

The rearrangement uses TRBV4-1 and TRBJ1-2; no definite D call. This CDR3 spans 16 amino acids. Trimming removed 0 bases from V and 7 bases from J, with 18 bases in between. Germline V gene lookup returns CDR1 MGHRA and CDR2 YSYEKL. CDR3 sequence: CASSQDGGSEVVGYTF. The CDR3 coding sequence is TGCGCCAGCAGCCAAGATGGCGGATCGGAGGTAGTTGGCTACACCTTC.

V gene TRBV9 combines with J gene TRBJ2-7, with TRBD2 matching 7 bases. The CDR3 covers 14 residues. The V gene end was trimmed by 7 bases and the J gene end by 7 bases; junction bases not matched to a gene: 14. In germline, CDR1 is SGDLS, CDR2 YYNGEE. Written as DNA, the CDR3 is TGTGCCAGCGGTTTAGGGACTACCGGTGGGGAGCAGTACTTC. Its translation is CASGLGTTGGEQYF.

The V gene is TRBV2, the J gene TRBJ1-4, with 7 bases matching TRBD1. There are 15 residues in the CDR3. Germline CDR1 is SNHLY and CDR2 is FYNNEI. The J segment lost 5 bases and the V segment lost 3 bases, leaving 6 bases of the junction unmatched. Here the CDR3 DNA reads TGTGCCAGCAGTGAGGCGGGACAGTACAATGAAAAACTGTTTTTT. Its translation is CASSEAGQYNEKLFF.

The chain uses TRBV11-2 and TRBJ2-4; D possibly corresponds to TRBD2 (6 bases). V lost 5 bases to trimming and J lost 7 bases, with 12 bases between them. Germline values: CDR1 SGHAT, CDR2 FQNNGV. This CDR3 is built from 13 residues. The CDR3 loop reads CASSPGAGNIQYF. In DNA, the CDR3 is TGTGCCAGCAGCCCTGGGGCGGGGAACATTCAGTACTTC.

This clone has just a few counts. The chain joins TRBV2 to TRBJ1-3, with a weak D call TRBD1 (6 bases). Germline values: CDR1 SNHLY, CDR2 FYNNEI. The CDR3 is 14 amino acids. V lost 7 bases to trimming and J lost 0 bases, with 10 bases between them. This CDR3 is CASKEGHSGNTIYF. The CDR3 bases are TGTGCCAGCAAAGAGGGACACTCTGGAAACACCATATATTTT.

This chain connects TRBV27 to TRBJ2-7, with 8 nucleotides matching TRBD1. The germline V gene has CDR1 MNHEY and CDR2 SMNVEV (reference sequence). This CDR3 has 16 amino acids. V shed 0 bases and J 5 bases; nucleotides not matched to a gene: 9. The CDR3 coding sequence is TGTGCCAGCAGTTTATCGCAGGGGGCTTTAAGTAACGAGCAGTACTTC. Protein sequence: CASSLSQGALSNEQYF.

V is TRBV13 and J is TRBJ2-2, with D maybe TRBD2 (5 bases). The germline gives CDR1 PRHDT, CDR2 FYEKMQ (reference sequence). V shed 4 bases and J shed 5 bases, with 26 bases lying between them. The CDR3 covers 19 residues. This chain's CDR3 is CASSSTGSRAPWSTGELFF. The CDR3 bases are TGTGCCAGCAGCTCGACGGGTTCGCGGGCTCCGTGGTCAACCGGGGAGCTGTTTTTT.

The chain couples TRBV29-1 to TRBJ2-5; TRBD2 aligns across 14 bases. This CDR3 is built from 14 residues. The V gene's germline CDR1 is SQVTM and CDR2 ANQGSEA. The ends lost 5 bases at V and 2 bases at J; junction bases unmatched: 1. CDR3 region: CSVRLAGGQETQYF. As DNA, the CDR3 is TGCAGCGTTAGACTAGCGGGGGGGCAAGAGACCCAGTACTTC.

This clone was seen a single time. The chain carries TRBV7-9 and TRBJ2-2, with D hard to call. CDR3 length equals 14 residues. The germline V gene has CDR1 SEHNR and CDR2 FQNEAQ (reference sequence). V was shortened by 5 bases and J by 6 bases, with 13 bases between the two germline ends. For the CDR3, the DNA is TGTGCCAGCAGCCAGCCCTCGGGTCCCGGGGAGCTGTTTTTT. As protein: CASSQPSGPGELFF.

The rearrangement links TRBV6-5 to TRBJ1-5, with TRBD1 identical over 8 bases. The germline CDR1 and CDR2 sequences are MNHEY and SVGAGI. There are 15 residues in the CDR3. V shed 7 bases, J shed 7 bases, and the junction held 12 bases outside the gene matches. The CDR3 reads CASKRFTGGRQPQHF. CDR3 DNA: TGTGCCAGCAAAAGATTTACAGGGGGGAGGCAGCCCCAGCATTTT.

The chain links TRBV29-1 to TRBJ2-3; D remains unclear. This CDR3 comprises 15 residues. V lost 0 bases and J 1 base, leaving 11 bases between the germline ends. Germline V gives CDR1 SQVTM, CDR2 ANQGSEA. This CDR3 reads CSVEESGDGTDTQYF. CDR3 nucleotides: TGCAGCGTTGAAGAGTCGGGTGACGGCACAGATACGCAGTATTTT.

The chain joins TRBV6-1 to TRBJ2-3, with 13 bases lining up with TRBD2. Germline CDR1 is MNHNS and CDR2 is SASEGT. The length of the CDR3 is 15 residues. J gave up 6 bases and V 2 bases, and 2 bases lay outside the gene matches. Written as DNA, the CDR3 is TGTGCCAGCAGTGAAACTAGCGGGGGGGCCGATACGCAGTATTTT. It encodes CASSETSGGADTQYF.

This clone was observed a single time. The genes are TRBV9 and TRBJ2-7, with D perhaps matching TRBD2 (6 bases). Trimming left V 3 bases short and J 1 base short, with 8 bases between. This CDR3 comprises 13 residues. Germline CDR1 reads SGDLS; CDR2 reads YYNGEE. This chain's CDR3 is CASSGRESYEQYF. The CDR3 bases are TGTGCCAGCAGCGGCCGGGAGTCCTACGAGCAGTACTTC.

This clone was seen just once. V usage is TRBV19 and J usage is TRBJ2-2, with D possibly matching TRBD2 (6 bases). CDR3 size: 14 residues. Trimming removed 7 bases from V and 3 bases from J, with 12 bases in between. Germline assignment: CDR1 LNHDA and CDR2 SQIVND (reference sequence). The CDR3 bases are TGTGCCAGTAAGGAGGGTGGGGACACCGGGGAGCTGTTTTTT. Protein product: CASKEGGDTGELFF.

This clone has a handful of counts. The rearrangement joins TRBV27 to TRBJ2-4, with D possibly matching TRBD2 (7 bases). From germline, CDR1 is MNHEY and CDR2 SMNVEV (reference sequence). The CDR3 runs 15 residues. V lost 0 bases and J 2 bases, leaving 8 bases between the germline ends. The CDR3 spells CASSLSGGPKNIQYF. DNA of the CDR3: TGTGCCAGCAGTTTATCGGGGGGGCCCAAAAACATTCAGTACTTC.

Concerning this clone: Mismatch with germline at one junction end may stem from a read error. The chain employs TRBV5-1 and TRBJ1-4; a weak D match, TRBD1 (6 bases). The CDR3 has 15 residues. Germline V gene data show CDR1 as SGHRS and CDR2 as YFSETQ. The CDR3 sequence: CVSSFTGQIGEKLFF. The CDR3 coding sequence is TGCGTCAGCAGCTTCACAGGGCAGATTGGTGAAAAACTGTTTTTT. The full variable domain, rest sourced from reference TRBV5-1 and TRBJ1-4, is KAGVTQTPRYLIKTRGQQVTLSCSPISGHRSVSWYQQTPGQGLQFLFEYFSETQRNKGNFPGRFSGRQFSNSRSEMNVSTLELGDSALYLCVSSFTGQIGEKLFFGSGTQLSVL.